This TCR beta chain emerged from a study of STAT3 mutations in large granular lymphocyte leukemia. Study details: Among longitudinally sequenced T-LGLL patients, roughly half had canonical activating STAT3 mutations detected. More than half of T-LGLL patients received immunosuppressive therapy.

Between the trimmed V and J ends, which lost 4 bases and 9 bases, there was a span of 14 bases. CDR3 length: 13 amino acids. Germline V lookup: CDR1 SGHDT, CDR2 YYEEEE. Study-wide findings and caveats: Every T-LGLL patient had at least one immunodominant TCRbeta clonotype. Samples missed the first appearance of the clone. In some patients, a small highly pathogenic clone possibly went undetected.

Remarks on this clone: No antigen is known for it.

Produced via immunoSEQ multiplex PCR; TCRdb's table is partial and in-frame only. The sample has fewer than 20,000 clones, around four fifths seen once; the top ten hold 8.6%. Source material: peripheral blood mononuclear cells. The gene calls are TRBV5-6 and TRBJ2-4; D assignment may be TRBD1 or TRBD2 (5 bases each). This clonotype was obtained from a man aged 50-60 years with T-cell large granular lymphocyte leukemia. Some clones in this sample may be carry-over from other donors' samples. CDR3 amino acids: CASSPGRISIQYF. The CDR3 DNA reads TGTGCCAGCAGCCCGGGACGCATTTCCATTCAGTACTTC.